This T cell receptor (beta chain) was captured by sequencing in a study of CD8 T cells in Susac syndrome. As for the study in general: Among the sequenced Susac syndrome patients, 5 or 6 had active disease while 8 or 9 were in remission. Intravenous immunoglobulin alone or corticosteroids were being given to patients with Susac syndrome at blood draw, unless they were therapy-naive.

With 4 bases clipped from V and 0 bases from J, the junction kept 7 bases outside the gene matches. CDR3 length equals 16 residues. Germline values: CDR1 SGHNT, CDR2 YENEEA. Study observations and caveats: CD4+ repertoires of Susac syndrome patients lacked detectable clonal expansion.

High-throughput TCR beta sequencing covered peripheral CD8+ and CD4+ T cells. The RNA input was about 0.5 to 1 ug, and it was reverse transcribed with random hexamers. TCRdb redid the calling of the immunoSEQ multiplex PCR reads with MiXCR, one entry per CDR3 protein. The sample has some 77,000 distinct CDR3 sequences; 93% are singletons. Turning to this clonotype: The antigen remains unidentified.

This sequence was found in a human donor with Susac syndrome. Sequenced sample: CD4+ T cells from PBMCs. The rearrangement uses TRBV11-3 and TRBJ2-3; 7 bases agree with TRBD2. CDR3 amino acids: CASSWSAGVSTDTQYF. CDR3 DNA: TGTGCCAGCAGCTGGTCGGCGGGGGTGAGCACAGATACGCAGTATTTT.